These 26 T cell receptor beta chains originate from one sample sequenced in a study of beta chain features in type 1 diabetes. Expressed TCRB transcripts were sequenced, since all the RNA that had been isolated was reverse transcribed. Sequenced by immunoSEQ multiplex PCR; TCRdb stores in-frame clones only, minus some. Of approximately 23,000 clones listed, about 70% are singletons. Sequenced: Tregs from blood. The source of these receptors is a woman aged 40 to 50 in good health.

V and J are TRBV2 and TRBJ1-1; D is undetermined. The CDR3 contains 13 residues. V lost 8 bases, J lost 1 base, and 11 bases lay in between. Germline lookup yields CDR1 SNHLY and CDR2 FYNNEI. Here the CDR3 DNA reads TGTGCCAGCGTCCCGATCGGGAACACTGAAGCTTTCTTT. Its translation is CASVPIGNTEAFF.

The chain recombines TRBV10-3 with TRBJ1-2; D gene uncertain. The CDR3 has 14 amino acids. CDR1 is ENHRY, CDR2 SYGVKD, per germline. V lost 6 bases and J lost 7, with 18 bases in between. The CDR3 loop reads CAIRPTVGESGYTF. Here the CDR3 DNA reads TGTGCCATCAGGCCAACCGTGGGCGAGAGTGGCTACACCTTC.

This clone has a handful of counts. This rearrangement joins TRBV10-3 to TRBJ2-7; tentatively, D is TRBD2 (6 bases). The CDR3 length is 15 residues. V was pared by 2 bases and J by 2 bases, with 13 bases between. Germline CDR1 reads ENHRY; CDR2 reads SYGVKD. The CDR3 spells CAISETPPGAYEQYF. CDR3 in DNA: TGTGCCATCAGTGAGACGCCCCCGGGGGCCTACGAGCAGTACTTC.

This chain links TRBV5-1 with TRBJ2-3; weak D call: TRBD2 (5 bases). The CDR3 spans 15 residues. Germline CDR1 SGHRS, CDR2 YFSETQ. V was clipped by 2 bases and J by 0 bases, with 10 bases between them. The CDR3 is CASSFEGASTDTQYF. The CDR3 DNA is TGCGCCAGCAGCTTTGAGGGAGCTAGCACAGATACGCAGTATTTT.

V gene TRBV27 combines with J gene TRBJ2-3; perhaps TRBD1 as D (5 bases). Germline V lookup: CDR1 MNHEY, CDR2 SMNVEV (reference sequence). Trimming stripped 8 bases from V and 5 bases from J, with 20 bases between. The CDR3 is 15 residues long. The CDR3 sequence is CASAELKGYQDTQYF. The CDR3 nucleotides are TGTGCCAGCGCCGAATTAAAGGGGTACCAAGATACGCAGTATTTT.

The chain couples TRBV4-3 to TRBJ2-1; TRBD2 matches at 10 bases. CDR3 length: 16 residues. The V and J ends lost 2 bases and 4 bases, in that order; junction bases with no gene match: 5. Germline CDR1 and CDR2: LGHNA and YSLEER. The CDR3 sequence is CASSQLGLAPYNEQFF. The CDR3 DNA reads TGCGCCAGCAGCCAATTGGGACTAGCGCCATACAATGAGCAGTTCTTC.

The chain uses TRBV7-7 and TRBJ2-5, with D possibly TRBD2 on 6 matching bases. The CDR3 totals 10 residues. From germline, CDR1 is SSHAT and CDR2 FNYEAQ (reference sequence). The ends were cut back, 8 bases at V and 5 bases at J, with 6 bases in the middle. CDR3 in DNA: TGTGCCAGCGGGGGGGAGACCCAGTACTTC. Protein sequence: CASGGETQYF.

The genes are TRBV7-2 and TRBJ2-3; TRBD2 aligns across 9 bases. This CDR3 has 19 residues. V was pared by 5 bases and J by 2 bases, with 17 bases of the junction left unmatched. CDR1 and CDR2 (germline): SGHTA, FQGNSA. The CDR3 loop is CASSKRDIAGVTPTDTQYF. CDR3 DNA sequence: TGTGCCAGCAGCAAGCGAGATATAGCGGGGGTGACGCCCACAGATACGCAGTATTTT. Full variable domain (remainder filled in from reference TRBV7-2 and TRBJ2-3): GAGVSQSPSNKVTEKGKDVELRCDPISGHTALYWYRQSLGQGLEFLIYFQGNSAPDKSGLPSDRFSAERTGGSVSTLTIQRTQQEDSAVYLCASSKRDIAGVTPTDTQYFGPGTRLTVL.

The V call is TRBV5-1, the J call TRBJ2-7, with D possibly being TRBD2 (7 bases). The CDR3 extends over 13 amino acids. V dropped 3 bases and J dropped 3 bases, with 10 bases sitting between them. The germline gives CDR1 SGHRS, CDR2 YFSETQ. The CDR3 reads CASSSGGFYEQYF. CDR3 coding DNA: TGCGCCAGCAGCTCGGGGGGCTTCTACGAGCAGTACTTC.

The V call is TRBV5-1, the J call TRBJ2-5, with unresolved D. The V end was cut by 1 base, the J end by 2 bases, with 9 bases between. CDR1 is SGHRS and CDR2 is YFSETQ in the germline V gene. The length of the CDR3 is 14 residues. The CDR3: CASSLISGQETQYF. CDR3 in DNA: TGCGCCAGCAGCTTGATCTCCGGGCAAGAGACCCAGTACTTC.

V and J are TRBV14 and TRBJ1-3; D possibly corresponds to TRBD1 (5 bases). The CDR3 has 13 amino acids. The V end was cut by 3 bases, the J end by 3 bases, with 6 bases between. Germline CDR1 reads SGHDN; CDR2 reads FVKESK. The CDR3 region is CASSHTGGNTIYF. Written as DNA, the CDR3 is TGTGCCAGCAGCCATACAGGTGGAAACACCATATATTTT.

The gene calls are TRBV19 and TRBJ2-5; a weak D match, TRBD1 (7 bases). Trimming removed 6 bases from V and 5 bases from J, with 13 bases in between. This CDR3 spans 13 amino acids. Germline V gene lookup returns CDR1 LNHDA and CDR2 SQIVND (reference sequence). CDR3 bases: TGTGCCAGTAGGCAGGGGGGTCGGGAGACCCAGTACTTC. Protein: CASRQGGRETQYF. Drawing the rest from reference TRBV19 and TRBJ2-5, the complete variable domain is DGGITQSPKYLFRKEGQNVTLSCEQNLNHDAMYWYRQDPGQGLRLIYYSQIVNDFQKGDIAEGYSVSREKKESFPLTVTSAQKNPTAFYLCASRQGGRETQYFGPGTRLLVL.

This clone was found once. CDR3 sequence reads: CASSFSGVYEQYF. The DNA for the CDR3 is TGTGCCAGCAGCTTTAGCGGGGTCTACGAGCAGTACTTC. The V and J genes are TRBV5-4 and TRBJ2-7, with 8 bases identical to TRBD2. The CDR3 totals 13 residues. The V gene's germline CDR1 is SGHNT and CDR2 YYREEE (reference sequence). J was trimmed by 3 bases and V by 2 bases; bases with no gene match: 1.

For the CDR3, the DNA is TGCGCCAGCAGTGATGGCCAGGGCCCACCACCCTACGAGCAGTACTTC. This gives the protein CASSDGQGPPPYEQYF. The J gene is TRBJ2-7, the V gene TRBV10-2, with D possibly being TRBD1 (5 bases). CDR1 and CDR2 (germline): WSHSY, SAAADI. CDR3 size: 16 residues. The V end was cut by 3 bases, the J end by 2 bases, with 17 bases between.

The V gene is TRBV7-9, the J gene TRBJ1-1; the D gene is possibly TRBD1 (5 bases). V lost 1 base to trimming and J lost 3 bases, with 6 bases between them. Germline V gives CDR1 SEHNR, CDR2 FQNEAQ (reference sequence). This CDR3 comprises 13 residues. The CDR3: CASSLEGHTEAFF. CDR3 nucleotides: TGTGCCAGCAGCTTAGAGGGGCACACTGAAGCTTTCTTT.

The rearrangement links TRBV7-2 to TRBJ2-7; 9 nucleotides match TRBD2. The CDR3 length is 16 residues. V was pared by 1 base and J by 5 bases, with 9 bases of the junction left unmatched. CDR1 is SGHTA and CDR2 is FQGNSA in the germline V gene. CDR3 protein: CASSLVPRGGANEQYF. CDR3 in DNA: TGTGCCAGCAGCTTAGTGCCCCGCGGGGGGGCCAACGAGCAGTACTTC.

The gene calls are TRBV7-9 and TRBJ1-6, with D unclear. The CDR3 length is 14 residues. Germline lookup yields CDR1 SEHNR and CDR2 FQNEAQ (reference sequence). Trimming shortened V by 1 base and J by 5 bases, and 6 bases separated the two germline ends. CDR3 sequence reads: CASSLVRDNSPLHF. The CDR3 DNA is TGTGCCAGCAGCTTAGTCCGGGATAATTCACCCCTCCACTTT.

This chain links TRBV5-8 with TRBJ2-1; 8 bases map to TRBD2. The V and J ends lost 0 bases and 6 bases, in that order; junction bases with no gene match: 8. Germline CDR1 SGHTS, CDR2 YDEGEE. The CDR3 extends over 16 amino acids. Written as DNA, the CDR3 is TGTGCCAGCAGCTTGGCCCGGGGACTAGGACCCAATGAGCAGTTCTTC. This gives the protein CASSLARGLGPNEQFF.

This chain joins TRBV7-2 and TRBJ2-4, with 12 bases fitting TRBD2. V was pared by 5 bases and J by 3 bases, with 11 bases of the junction left unmatched. CDR1 is SGHTA and CDR2 is FQGNSA in the germline V gene. CDR3 size: 18 residues. CDR3 bases: TGTGCCAGCAGCCCAGGACTAGCGGGGAGGCGGGGCAAAAACATTCAGTACTTC. As protein: CASSPGLAGRRGKNIQYF.

V is TRBV29-1 and J is TRBJ1-2, with D possibly TRBD1 on 5 matching bases. V gave up 7 bases and J gave up 8 bases, with 14 bases separating them. The CDR3 is 11 amino acids. Germline V gives CDR1 SQVTM, CDR2 ANQGSEA. This chain's CDR3 is CSALGGTGYTF. CDR3 in DNA: TGCAGCGCCCTGGGGGGGACCGGCTACACCTTC.

The chain joins TRBV6-5 to TRBJ2-5, with TRBD1 matching 8 bases. Germline values: CDR1 MNHEY, CDR2 SVGAGI. This CDR3 comprises 13 residues. Trimming removed 5 bases from V and 5 bases from J; junction bases left unmatched: 4. Here the CDR3 reads CASSGTGGETQYF. The CDR3 DNA follows: TGTGCCAGCAGTGGAACAGGGGGGGAGACCCAGTACTTC.

Only a few counts were recorded for this clone. The V call is TRBV5-1, the J call TRBJ2-1; D is unclear. Trimming left V 4 bases short and J 9 bases short, with 11 bases between. Germline V gene data show CDR1 as SGHRS and CDR2 as YFSETQ. CDR3 size: 12 residues. DNA for the CDR3: TGCGCCAGCAGCCCCAGCGCCCCTGAGCAGTTCTTC. Its translation is CASSPSAPEQFF.

The CDR3 protein is CASSSGLAATTSYNEQFF. CDR3 coding DNA: TGCGCCAGCAGCTCCGGACTAGCGGCGACAACCTCCTACAATGAGCAGTTCTTC. The chain recombines TRBV5-1 with TRBJ2-1; 10 bases fit TRBD2. Looked up from germline, CDR1 is SGHRS and CDR2 is YFSETQ. Trimming at V came to 3 bases and at J to 0 bases, leaving 9 bases not matched to a gene. The CDR3 covers 18 residues.

This chain joins TRBV19 and TRBJ2-3; D may be TRBD2 (6 bases). This CDR3 is built from 16 residues. With 6 bases removed from V and 0 bases from J, the gap between germline ends came to 16 bases. The V gene's germline CDR1 is LNHDA and CDR2 SQIVND (reference sequence). CDR3 amino acids: CASSGGVAKSTDTQYF. The CDR3 nucleotides are TGTGCCAGTAGCGGCGGGGTAGCGAAGAGCACAGATACGCAGTATTTT.

The chain uses TRBV7-9 and TRBJ1-5; no firm D call. This CDR3 spans 14 amino acids. Deletions cut 5 bases from V and 4 bases from J, with 12 bases between. Germline V gene sequence: CDR1 SEHNR, CDR2 FQNEAQ (reference sequence). The CDR3 nucleotides are TGTGCCAGCAGCGGTTCCCAGATGAATCAGCCCCAGCATTTT. Amino acid sequence: CASSGSQMNQPQHF. The complete variable domain, with remaining parts taken from reference TRBV7-9 and TRBJ1-5, reads DTGVSQNPRHKITKRGQNVTFRCDPISEHNRLYWYRQTLGQGPEFLTYFQNEAQLEKSRLLSDRFSAERPKGSFSTLEIQRTEQGDSAMYLCASSGSQMNQPQHFGDGTRLSIL.

J is TRBJ1-2 and V is TRBV6-5; TRBD1 aligns across 10 bases. This CDR3 comprises 16 residues. V was pared by 4 bases and J by 4 bases, with 9 bases of the junction left unmatched. Germline CDR1 and CDR2: MNHEY and SVGAGI. CDR3 amino acids: CASSSLGQGRIYGYTF. The CDR3 DNA reads as TGTGCCAGCAGTTCCTTGGGACAGGGGCGTATCTATGGCTACACCTTC.